This T cell receptor beta chain was sequenced for a study of T cells in Graves' hyperthyroidism and ophthalmopathy. Notes on the study in general: Ophthalmopathy was identified by the model a median roughly 6.5 months ahead of onset. Within blood appeared most thyroid clonotypes that had expanded above 0.001.

This CDR3 region has 15 residues. With 4 bases removed from V and 4 bases from J, the gap between germline ends came to 16 bases. Looked up from germline, CDR1 is LGHDT and CDR2 is YNNKEL (reference sequence). A word on this clonotype: Its antigen is unknown.

TCR beta CDR3 regions were amplified from RNA. The HTBI primer set served for first-round RT-PCR of the TCR CDR3. MiXCR was run by TCRdb on the multiplex PCR reads, yielding one entry per CDR3 protein. The table records 500,000 to 550,000 distinct CDR3 sequences, nearly 20% of them present only once. Subjects with ophthalmopathy showed a Clinical Activity Score no lower than 3, a NOSPECS grade no lower than 4, and a duration shorter than 3 months. Uncontrolled infections, other autoimmune diseases, pregnancy or lactation led to exclusion of patients. Sequences were obtained from blood. The TCR originated in a man aged 40-50 years with Graves' ophthalmopathy. The chain combines TRBV3-1 with TRBJ2-5; D might be TRBD2 (5 bases). The CDR3 reads CASSRPSVGRETQYF. The CDR3, as DNA: TGTGCCAGCAGCCGGCCATCGGTTGGGAGAGAGACCCAGTACTTC.